This TCR beta chain was recovered during a study of glioma-infiltrating T cells (dated by TCRdb to about 2016). About the study as a whole: Glioma tissue, non-neoplastic brain tissue and matched peripheral blood mononuclear cells were used as sources from which TCR alpha- and beta-chain repertoires were sequenced. To measure divergence between tissue and blood T-cell populations, each tissue-infiltrating repertoire was compared with the peripheral blood repertoire of the same patient. The paired cohort was made up of three low-grade glioma patients, 7 or 8 primary glioblastoma patients and three non-glioma patients who contributed non-neoplastic brain tissue. Study-wide conclusions, independent of this receptor: The group comparisons were based on small numbers of patients: three non-neoplastic, three low-grade glioma and seven to nine glioblastoma patients. VJ-independent divergence between tissue and blood was below expectation in non-neoplastic patients but above expectation in all gliomas, especially low-grade gliomas. Very few CDR3 sequences were shared between tissue and blood, attributed to high CDR3 diversity and limited sampling.

Inclusive of the bounding cysteine and phenylalanine, the CDR3 is 15 residues long. The CDR3 DNA has 45 bases and is translated from base 1. Unmatched junction bases come to 15, with V trimmed by 6 bases and J by 9 bases. The CDR1 and CDR2 encoded by the germline V gene (reference sequence) are DFQATT and SNEGSKA. This clonotype has ten or more counts. The target of this receptor is not known. No qualities accompany the bases; no much larger clone lies one base away. TCR alpha and beta CDR3 regions were amplified with the iRepertoire nested amplicon-rescue multiplex PCR (arm-PCR) platform from RNA. One-step reverse transcription and amplification used roughly 100-450 ng of tissue mRNA or PBMC total RNA as input. Following bead purification, Illumina adapters were added by a secondary multiplex PCR, and the libraries were gel-purified between 200 and 400 bp. Libraries carried internal 6-nucleotide barcodes used for demultiplexing. Sequencing of the libraries was done on an Illumina MiSeq using 2x220 or 2x250 nucleotide paired-end reads. The study's processing was this. FLASH 1.2.11 was used to merge paired reads, and BWA-MEM then aligned the reads to the GRCh37 human genome before TRA and TRB reads were extracted. V and J assignment used an IMGT-derived reference of cassette sequences and CDR3 motifs that included pseudogenes. Reads were translated in three frames, and productive CDR3s were defined as those with a C...FGXG motif and no stop codons. A clonotype was defined as a unique combination of a V-J cassette pair and a CDR3 amino acid sequence. Reads were filtered by Hamming distance, thresholded by each sample's sequence error rate in mapped regions. TCRdb reprocessing: public reads trimmed at Q25 with fastp, clones called with MiXCR, in-frame beta chains kept. Merged by CDR3 protein, the rows form single entries marked with the most common genes and DNA. In this record, the V and J calls reflect TCRdb's handling and not the investigators' own analysis. Across this sample there are some 180,000 distinct CDR3 sequences, with roughly 32% seen only once. The biggest ten clones account for 20% to 25% of the sample.

The receptor chain draws on TRBV20-1 and TRBJ2-1; the junction holds 9 bases that match TRBD2. Sequenced input: glioma tissue, nonneoplastic brain tissue, or PBMCs (not recorded which). This receptor was obtained from a human donor with low-grade glioma or glioblastoma, undergoing nonglioma brain surgery, or in good health (not recorded which). The CDR3 is CSAPSWAGGPGEQFF. The sequence in DNA is TGCAGTGCCCCCTCTTGGGCGGGAGGGCCTGGTGAGCAGTTCTTC.